A single sample gave rise to the 10 T cell receptor beta chains below, sequenced in a study of shared clonotypes between healthy human individuals. The repertoire was sequenced with immunoSEQ multiplex PCR; TCRdb's copy has only in-frame clones and lacks some. The table records about 1,500,000 clones, about 96% of them present only once. Sequences were obtained from naive CD4+ T cells sorted from blood. This sample's subset: CD45RA+ positively selected. The receptors originated from a man aged 30 to 45 in good health.

The CDR3 nucleotides read TGTGCCAGCAGTTCCCGCGGGACGAGTAACTATGGCTACACCTTC. It translates to CASSSRGTSNYGYTF. This rearrangement joins TRBV6-1 to TRBJ1-2, with D possibly being TRBD1 (5 bases). Germline assignment: CDR1 MNHNS and CDR2 SASEGT. Between the trimmed V and J ends, which lost 5 bases and 1 base, there was a span of 14 bases. The CDR3 has 15 residues.

The J gene is TRBJ1-1, the V gene TRBV2; no firm D call. CDR1 is SNHLY, CDR2 FYNNEI, per germline. The length of the CDR3 is 17 residues. Trimming cost V 4 bases and J 5 bases, with 23 bases left between them. CDR3: CASSGLVLGVSRTEAFF. CDR3 bases: TGTGCCAGCAGTGGTCTAGTGTTGGGAGTCTCGAGGACTGAAGCTTTCTTT.

The chain couples TRBV4-1 to TRBJ2-2, with TRBD1 as a possible D gene (5 bases). V shed 4 bases and J shed 6 bases, with 9 bases lying between them. Germline V lookup: CDR1 MGHRA, CDR2 YSYEKL. This CDR3 spans 13 amino acids. The DNA for the CDR3 is TGCGCCAGCAGCCTAAGGGGTCCCGGGGAGCTGTTTTTT. Encoded protein: CASSLRGPGELFF.

The count of this clone is one. The chain employs TRBV5-1 and TRBJ2-3; D is uncertain. V was shortened by 6 bases and J by 5 bases, with 16 bases between the two germline ends. The CDR3 runs to 14 residues. CDR1 SGHRS and CDR2 YFSETQ come from the germline V gene. CDR3 DNA sequence: TGCGCCAGCAATCCAGGTTCAGTGGGAGATACGCAGTATTTT. This sequence encodes CASNPGSVGDTQYF.

The chain links TRBV25-1 to TRBJ2-5; D call uncertain. The CDR3 totals 13 residues. The germline V gene has CDR1 MGHDK and CDR2 SYGVNS. The V end was cut by 4 bases, the J end by 5 bases, with 11 bases between. Here the CDR3 reads CASSAPGAETQYF. The CDR3 DNA follows: TGTGCCAGCAGTGCTCCGGGTGCTGAGACCCAGTACTTC.

This sequence joins TRBV28 and TRBJ1-4; 7 nucleotides agree with TRBD1. The CDR3 has 17 residues. Germline trimming cut 3 bases from V and 6 bases from J; bases unmatched to any gene: 13. Per the germline V gene, CDR1 is MDHEN and CDR2 is SYDVKM. This CDR3 reads CASSFPFGQVGDEKLFF. The DNA of the CDR3 is TGTGCCAGCAGTTTTCCCTTCGGACAGGTGGGGGATGAAAAACTGTTTTTT.

The chain has TRBV5-1 and TRBJ2-2; TRBD1 is a possible D gene (5 bases). V was clipped by 3 bases and J by 5 bases, with 11 bases between them. Germline V CDR1 and CDR2: SGHRS, YFSETQ. This CDR3 region has 14 residues. The CDR3 DNA follows: TGCGCCAGCAGCTCCTTTTGGACAACCGGGGAGCTGTTTTTT. Residues: CASSSFWTTGELFF.

The genes are TRBV6-1 and TRBJ2-7; D possibly corresponds to TRBD2 (5 bases). There are 14 residues in the CDR3. Germline-derived CDR1 and CDR2 are MNHNS and SASEGT. V was trimmed by 4 bases and J by 6 bases, leaving 16 bases between them. The CDR3 nucleotides are TGTGCCAGCAGTGTAGACCCAGGCGGGCGCGAGCAGTACTTC. This encodes CASSVDPGGREQYF.

The chain carries TRBV9 and TRBJ2-3, with 8 bases that match TRBD2. CDR1 and CDR2 (germline): SGDLS, YYNGEE. V lost 4 bases to trimming and J lost 0 bases; unmatched junction nucleotides: 4. The CDR3 consists of 15 residues. CDR3: CASSFSGASTDTQYF. Written as DNA, the CDR3 is TGTGCCAGCAGCTTTAGCGGGGCTAGCACAGATACGCAGTATTTT. Combining the CDR3 with reference TRBV9 and TRBJ2-3 gives the whole variable domain DSGVTQTPKHLITATGQRVTLRCSPRSGDLSVYWYQQSLDQGLQFLIQYYNGEERAKGNILERFSAQQFPDLHSELNLSSLELGDSALYFCASSFSGASTDTQYFGPGTRLTVL.

This clone was seen a single time. One end of the junction does not line up with germline, which may come from a read error. The V call is TRBV19, the J call TRBJ2-7; TRBD2 aligns across 10 bases. The germline CDR1 and CDR2 sequences are LNHDA and SQIVND (reference sequence). CDR3 size: 15 residues. The CDR3 DNA sequence: TGTGCCAGTAGTATAGAAGGGGCTAGCGGGAGTCCCTCTCACTTC. This gives the protein CASSIEGASGSPSHF.